Below are 4 T cell receptor beta chains sequenced from a single sample in a study of tumor-infiltrating lymphocytes in localized non-small cell lung cancer. The assay was immunoSEQ multiplex PCR, and TCRdb's table has in-frame clones only and misses some. This sample has 12,000 to 15,000 clones, with more than 80% found just once. Sequenced material: lung tumor tissue. The receptors stem from a human donor with non-small cell lung cancer.

The chain employs TRBV15 and TRBJ1-2; D uncertain. Germline V lookup: CDR1 LNHNV, CDR2 YYDKDF (reference sequence). V lost 0 bases, J lost 4 bases, and 6 bases lay in between. The CDR3 length is 13 residues. CDR3 nucleotide sequence: TGTGCCACCAGCAGAGATCGGGGCTATGGCTACACCTTC. As protein: CATSRDRGYGYTF.

V gene TRBV7-2 combines with J gene TRBJ2-7; 13 nucleotides match TRBD2. Trimming took 5 bases from V and 6 from J; bases not matched to a gene: 4. CDR3 length: 14 amino acids. Per the germline V gene, CDR1 is SGHTA and CDR2 is FQGNSA. CDR3 residues: CASSPRLAGGEQYF. CDR3 nucleotides: TGTGCCAGCAGCCCCAGACTAGCGGGGGGCGAGCAGTACTTC.

The chain joins TRBV18 to TRBJ1-1; D call uncertain. This CDR3 is 13 amino acids long. The V gene's germline CDR1 is KGHSH and CDR2 LQKENI. Trimming shortened V by 6 bases and J by 4 bases, and 12 bases separated the two germline ends. The CDR3, as DNA: TGTGCCAGCTCCCAAGGCGCCTTCACTGAAGCTTTCTTT. Protein: CASSQGAFTEAFF.

This sequence joins TRBV11-2 and TRBJ1-1; D gene unclear. Trimming shortened V by 0 bases and J by 6 bases, and 5 bases separated the two germline ends. CDR3 size: 12 residues. The germline V gene has CDR1 SGHAT and CDR2 FQNNGV. The CDR3 protein is CASSLDTAEAFF. The CDR3 DNA reads as TGTGCCAGCAGCTTAGATACCGCTGAAGCTTTCTTT.